Below, 21 T cell receptor beta chains from the same sample are listed, as sequenced in a study of T cell responses to AZD1222 COVID-19 vaccine. Libraries were prepared by immunoSEQ multiplex PCR; TCRdb keeps only in-frame clonotypes and omits some of them. This repertoire shows about 120,000 clones, about 91% found once; its top ten account for over 2.5%. This sample comprised peripheral blood, obtained on day 0 of AZD1222 vaccination. These receptors were collected from an adult in good health.

This rearrangement joins TRBV19 to TRBJ2-2; no clear D gene. The V gene's germline CDR1 is LNHDA and CDR2 SQIVND (reference sequence). V was pared by 3 bases and J by 0 bases, with 20 bases between. The CDR3 has 19 residues. CDR3 coding DNA: TGTGCCAGTAGTATCAAGGGTGTCAGCGTCTATTCGAACACCGGGGAGCTGTTTTTT. Protein: CASSIKGVSVYSNTGELFF.

The chain uses TRBV7-3 and TRBJ2-5; no firm D call. The germline CDR1 and CDR2 sequences are SGHTA and FQGTGA. This CDR3 contains 13 residues. The V end lost 0 bases, the J end lost 9 bases, and 11 bases lay between the germline ends. CDR3 coding DNA: TGTGCCAGCAGCTTAACGAGACTGGAGCCCCAGTACTTC. Translating it yields CASSLTRLEPQYF. Using reference TRBV7-3 and TRBJ2-5 for the parts outside the CDR3, the full variable domain is GAGVSQTPSNKVTEKGKYVELRCDPISGHTALYWYRQSLGQGPEFLIYFQGTGAADDSGLPNDRFFAVRPEGSVSTLKIQRTERGDSAVYLCASSLTRLEPQYFGPGTRLLVL.

The V call is TRBV4-1, the J call TRBJ2-6, with a possible D match to TRBD1 (5 bases). The V end was cut by 2 bases, the J end by 4 bases, with 9 bases between. Germline values: CDR1 MGHRA, CDR2 YSYEKL. The length of the CDR3 is 15 residues. The CDR3 region is CASSQQGPGANVLTF. The CDR3 DNA is TGCGCCAGCAGCCAACAGGGTCCCGGGGCCAACGTCCTGACTTTC.

The gene calls are TRBV7-9 and TRBJ2-5; D remains unclear. V was cut by 4 bases and J by 1 base, with 10 bases left in between. This CDR3 has 14 amino acids. Looked up from germline, CDR1 is SEHNR and CDR2 is FQNEAQ (reference sequence). CDR3 protein: CASSSTDRQETQYF. In DNA form, the CDR3 reads TGTGCCAGCAGCTCAACGGACCGCCAAGAGACCCAGTACTTC. The whole variable domain, filled in from reference TRBV7-9 and TRBJ2-5, reads DTGVSQNPRHKITKRGQNVTFRCDPISEHNRLYWYRQTLGQGPEFLTYFQNEAQLEKSRLLSDRFSAERPKGSFSTLEIQRTEQGDSAMYLCASSSTDRQETQYFGPGTRLLVL.

The chain employs TRBV27 and TRBJ2-7; TRBD1 matches 9 bases. The CDR3 is 16 residues long. In germline, CDR1 is MNHEY, CDR2 SMNVEV (reference sequence). The J segment lost 3 bases and the V segment lost 8 bases, leaving 14 bases of the junction unmatched. In DNA form, the CDR3 reads TGTGCCAGCGGCCCAACGACCGGGACAGGGCTCTACGAGCAGTACTTC. Protein sequence: CASGPTTGTGLYEQYF.

V is TRBV5-1 and J is TRBJ2-2, with D maybe TRBD2 (6 bases). Germline CDR1 SGHRS, CDR2 YFSETQ. V lost 1 base and J 4 bases, leaving 26 bases between the germline ends. CDR3 size: 20 residues. For the CDR3, the DNA is TGCGCCAGCAGCTTGTTGCGGGGATCGGGAGATTATTCGGGCACCGGGGAGCTGTTTTTT. Protein product: CASSLLRGSGDYSGTGELFF. Complete variable domain (other parts from reference TRBV5-1 and TRBJ2-2): KAGVTQTPRYLIKTRGQQVTLSCSPISGHRSVSWYQQTPGQGLQFLFEYFSETQRNKGNFPGRFSGRQFSNSRSEMNVSTLELGDSALYLCASSLLRGSGDYSGTGELFFGEGSRLTVL.

The rearrangement links TRBV7-6 to TRBJ2-1; D not certain. The CDR3 consists of 14 residues. Trimming shortened V by 5 bases and J by 7 bases, and 15 bases separated the two germline ends. The V gene's germline CDR1 is SGHVS and CDR2 FNYEAQ. The CDR3 nucleotides are TGTGCCAGCAGCAGCCGGCCCCCCGGGAATGAGCAGTTCTTC. Its translation is CASSSRPPGNEQFF.

The chain combines TRBV6-2 or TRBV6-3 with TRBJ2-3, with a tentative D call TRBD2 (5 bases). Germline loops: CDR1 MNHEY, CDR2 SVGEGT. This CDR3 has 13 amino acids. Trimming removed 2 bases from V and 4 bases from J, with 7 bases in between. CDR3 in amino acids: CASSYGSPDTQYF. The DNA for the CDR3 is TGTGCCAGCAGTTACGGGAGCCCAGATACGCAGTATTTT.

The rearrangement links TRBV7-2 to TRBJ2-2; 7 bases agree with TRBD1. Germline CDR1 and CDR2: SGHTA and FQGNSA. CDR3 length: 14 amino acids. V shed 3 bases and J 4 bases; nucleotides not matched to a gene: 2. The CDR3 sequence: CASSLDRFTGELFF. The DNA of the CDR3 is TGTGCCAGCAGCTTGGACAGGTTCACCGGGGAGCTGTTTTTT. Variable domain in full (rest from reference TRBV7-2 and TRBJ2-2): GAGVSQSPSNKVTEKGKDVELRCDPISGHTALYWYRQSLGQGLEFLIYFQGNSAPDKSGLPSDRFSAERTGGSVSTLTIQRTQQEDSAVYLCASSLDRFTGELFFGEGSRLTVL.

The V and J genes are TRBV12-3 or TRBV12-4 and TRBJ2-7, with unresolved D. The CDR3 consists of 13 residues. Between the trimmed V and J ends, which lost 7 bases and 7 bases, there was a span of 17 bases. This CDR3 reads CASNKRLQMEQYF. In nucleotides, the CDR3 is TGTGCCAGCAATAAGAGGCTGCAGATGGAGCAGTACTTC.

V and J are TRBV4-1 and TRBJ1-6; 9 bases are shared with TRBD1. Trimming at V came to 3 bases and at J to 10 bases, leaving 4 bases not matched to a gene. CDR1 and CDR2 from the germline V gene are MGHRA and YSYEKL. The CDR3 is made up of 14 amino acids. The CDR3 is CASSQGQGDSPLHF. DNA for the CDR3: TGCGCCAGCAGCCAGGGACAGGGTGACTCACCCCTCCACTTT.

The J gene is TRBJ2-2, the V gene TRBV2; no firm D call. The V gene lost 3 bases and the J gene lost 0 bases, with 2 bases spanning the gap. Germline V gene data show CDR1 as SNHLY and CDR2 as FYNNEI. This CDR3 contains 13 residues. The CDR3 nucleotides read TGTGCCAGCAGTGAGGCGAACACCGGGGAGCTGTTTTTT. It yields the protein CASSEANTGELFF.

The rearrangement uses TRBV29-1 and TRBJ1-1; 8 bases agree with TRBD1. The CDR3 totals 14 residues. Germline CDR1 is SQVTM and CDR2 is ANQGSEA. J lost 5 bases, V lost 6 bases, and 11 bases had no gene match. The CDR3 loop is CSVSAGGAGTEAFF. Here the CDR3 DNA reads TGCAGCGTGTCTGCAGGGGGCGCGGGGACTGAAGCTTTCTTT.

This chain joins TRBV5-4 and TRBJ1-2; weak D call: TRBD1 (5 bases). The CDR3 sequence is 13 residues long. In germline, CDR1 is SGHNT, CDR2 YYREEE (reference sequence). V lost 4 bases, J lost 6 bases, and 13 bases lay in between. This chain's CDR3 is CASSPRVADGYTF. Written as DNA, the CDR3 is TGTGCCAGCAGCCCCAGGGTCGCGGATGGCTACACCTTC.

This clone was counted a few times. The chain is built from TRBV9 and TRBJ2-1, with 9 positions matching TRBD2. CDR1 and CDR2 (germline): SGDLS, YYNGEE. The CDR3 has 17 residues. V shed 2 bases, J shed 0 bases, and the junction held 6 bases outside the gene matches. CDR3 sequence: CASSVAAGGLSYNEQFF. CDR3 sequence (DNA): TGTGCCAGCAGCGTCGCAGCGGGAGGCCTCTCCTACAATGAGCAGTTCTTC.

The chain joins TRBV5-5 to TRBJ1-2; D may be TRBD1 (6 bases). Deletions cut 4 bases from V and 4 bases from J, with 17 bases between. In germline, CDR1 is SGHKS, CDR2 YYEKEE (reference sequence). This CDR3 comprises 15 residues. The CDR3 protein is CASSPNTDRPYGYTF. The CDR3, as DNA: TGTGCCAGCAGCCCCAATACTGACAGGCCCTATGGCTACACCTTC.

This clone was observed a handful of times. The V gene is TRBV30, the J gene TRBJ1-1, with no clear D. V gave up 4 bases and J gave up 1 base, with 16 bases separating them. The CDR3 runs to 15 residues. Germline CDR1 and CDR2: GTSNPN and SVGIG (reference sequence). The CDR3 is CAWIESLLRNTEAFF. CDR3 nucleotide sequence: TGTGCCTGGATAGAGAGCCTCCTTAGGAACACTGAAGCTTTCTTT. The full variable domain, completed using reference TRBV30 and TRBJ1-1, is SQTIHQWPATLVQPVGSPLSLECTVEGTSNPNLYWYRQAAGRGLQLLFYSVGIGQISSEVPQNLSASRPQDRQFILSSKKLLLSDSGFYLCAWIESLLRNTEAFFGQGTRLTVV.

The rearrangement joins TRBV19 to TRBJ2-3; D gene uncertain. V shed 6 bases and J shed 6 bases, with 13 bases lying between them. This CDR3 is 13 amino acids long. Germline lookup yields CDR1 LNHDA and CDR2 SQIVND (reference sequence). The DNA for the CDR3 is TGTGCCAGTAGGCCGGGCCCCGGGGATACGCAGTATTTT. Protein sequence: CASRPGPGDTQYF.

The rearrangement joins TRBV2 to TRBJ2-3; no clear D. Trimming removed 6 bases at V and 2 bases at J, with 12 bases between. Germline CDR1 is SNHLY and CDR2 is FYNNEI. The CDR3 spans 14 residues. CDR3 nucleotide sequence: TGTGCCAGCAGCGCCGTTCTCTCCACAGATACGCAGTATTTT. Its translation is CASSAVLSTDTQYF.

The rearrangement joins TRBV7-9 to TRBJ1-3; D gene unclear. V dropped 4 bases and J dropped 4 bases, with 11 bases sitting between them. The CDR3 contains 14 residues. Germline V gives CDR1 SEHNR, CDR2 FQNEAQ (reference sequence). CDR3 DNA sequence: TGTGCCAGCAGCTCACGGGATTTGGGAAACACCATATATTTT. This gives the protein CASSSRDLGNTIYF.

The chain employs TRBV19 and TRBJ1-5, with D possibly matching TRBD1 (5 bases). This CDR3 is built from 15 residues. Germline CDR1 reads LNHDA; CDR2 reads SQIVND (reference sequence). V was pared by 6 bases and J by 4 bases, with 16 bases between. The chain's CDR3 is CASRLSGTSNQPQHF. The CDR3 nucleotides read TGTGCCAGTAGGCTTTCCGGGACCTCAAATCAGCCCCAGCATTTT.